Listed below are T cell receptor beta chains from one sample, sequenced in a study of T-cell reconstitution after alpha-beta-depleted transplantation in children. TCRdb re-analysed the PCR reads in MiXCR, keeping a single row per CDR3 protein. The data contain 530,000 or so distinct CDR3 sequences, more than 20% of them singletons. The source material was PBMCs, sampled before TCRalphabeta/CD19-depleted stem cell transplant. The receptors were sampled from a boy in the first two years of life with Wiskott-Aldrich syndrome, due to receive a stem cell transplant. Both conserved end residues are part of each CDR3. Each record gives: V gene, J gene, D gene, clone size, CDR3 protein, CDR3 DNA. D genes are given only for firm matches. Clone size is stated in some rows and not others, as once, few, many or a class when expanded.

TRBV20-1	TRBJ2-7	NA	few	CSAVRRGSYEQYF	TGCAGTGCCGTACGTCGGGGCTCCTACGAGCAGTACTTC
TRBV12-3/TRBV12-4	TRBJ2-1	TRBD1	few	CASSLTSPGGRGQFF	TGTGCCAGCAGTTTAACATCCCCAGGGGGCCGGGGGCAGTTCTTC
TRBV10-3	TRBJ2-3	TRBD1	few	CAIRTATGASSTDTQYF	TGTGCCATCAGGACCGCGACAGGGGCCTCGAGCACAGATACGCAGTATTTT
TRBV5-1	TRBJ2-1	TRBD2	NA	CASSPGLAGGDYNEQFF	TGCGCCAGCAGCCCGGGACTAGCGGGAGGGGACTACAATGAGCAGTTCTTC
TRBV21-1	TRBJ2-1	NA	few	CASSKAGWQGGPYNEQFF	TGTGCCAGCAGCAAAGCAGGTTGGCAGGGGGGACCCTACAATGAGCAGTTCTTC
TRBV20-1	TRBJ2-3	NA	NA	CSARDPPNTQYF	TGCAGTGCTAGAGATCCGCCGAATACGCAGTATTTT
TRBV25-1	TRBJ2-5	TRBD2	few	CASSRAGVLETQYF	TGTGCCAGCAGTCGCGCGGGAGTGCTTGAGACCCAGTACTTC
TRBV20-1	TRBJ2-7	TRBD2	few	CSASEGGPREQYF	TGCAGTGCTAGCGAGGGAGGGCCGAGGGAGCAGTACTTC
TRBV10-3	TRBJ2-7	NA	NA	CAISDTAGGEQYF	TGTGCCATCAGTGATACGGCCGGGGGCGAGCAGTACTTC
TRBV11-2	TRBJ1-5	NA	few	CASSLEGTRNQPQHF	TGTGCCAGCAGCTTAGAGGGGACACGAAATCAGCCCCAGCATTTT
TRBV5-1	TRBJ2-3	NA	NA	CASRGAARTDTQYF	TGCGCCAGCAGAGGAGCGGCGCGCACAGATACGCAGTATTTT
TRBV30	TRBJ2-1	TRBD1	NA	CAWWDRTTYNEQFF	TGTGCCTGGTGGGACAGGACAACCTACAATGAGCAGTTCTTC
TRBV7-9	TRBJ1-3	NA	NA	CASSLPQGAGNTIYF	TGTGCCAGCAGCCTCCCCCAAGGGGCTGGAAACACCATATATTTT
TRBV20-1	TRBJ2-7	NA	NA	CSADVGQTPGEQYF	TGCAGTGCGGACGTGGGGCAGACCCCGGGGGAGCAGTACTTC
TRBV4-2	TRBJ1-2	NA	few	CASSQVWHIKAGYTF	TGTGCCAGCAGCCAAGTATGGCACATCAAGGCCGGCTACACCTTC
TRBV11-2	TRBJ2-5	TRBD2	few	CASSMGGRGFQETQYF	TGTGCCAGCAGTATGGGAGGGAGAGGATTCCAAGAGACCCAGTACTTC
TRBV20-1	TRBJ2-7	NA	NA	CSASPTYEQYF	TGCAGTGCTAGCCCTACCTACGAGCAGTACTTC
TRBV20-1	TRBJ2-3	TRBD2	few	CSATTTSGRTDTQYF	TGCAGTGCTACGACGACTAGCGGGAGGACAGATACGCAGTATTTT
TRBV30	TRBJ2-6	NA	few	CATRGSGANVLTF	TGTGCCACCAGGGGCTCTGGGGCCAACGTCCTGACTTTC
TRBV7-1	TRBJ2-1	NA	once	CASSSIRIYNEQFF	TGTGCCAGCAGCTCCATAAGGATCTACAATGAGCAGTTCTTC
TRBV9	TRBJ2-7	NA	NA	CASSVDPSSLSYEQYF	TGTGCCAGCAGCGTAGACCCTAGCTCTCTCTCCTACGAGCAGTACTTC
TRBV4-1	TRBJ2-7	NA	NA	CASSQDLQGGPYEQYF	TGCGCCAGCAGCCAAGATTTACAGGGAGGGCCCTACGAGCAGTACTTC
TRBV5-1	TRBJ2-5	TRBD2	few	CASSLGAGTSGQETQYF	TGCGCCAGCAGCTTGGGGGCAGGGACTAGCGGACAAGAGACCCAGTACTTC
TRBV5-1	TRBJ1-1	TRBD1	few	CASSIQGRDTEAFF	TGCGCCAGCAGCATACAGGGGAGGGACACTGAAGCTTTCTTT
TRBV7-2	TRBJ2-5	TRBD1	few	CASSFSRQGADRETQYF	TGTGCCAGCAGCTTTTCGAGGCAGGGGGCGGATAGGGAGACCCAGTACTTC
TRBV20-1	TRBJ2-7	NA	NA	CSARGAGGFGYEQYF	TGCAGTGCTAGAGGGGCGGGCGGATTCGGGTACGAGCAGTACTTC
TRBV6-1	TRBJ2-2	NA	NA	CASSRDRGGYTGELFF	TGTGCCAGCAGTCGCGACAGGGGAGGGTACACCGGGGAGCTGTTTTTT
TRBV29-1	TRBJ1-3	NA	NA	CSAYGSGNTIYF	TGCAGCGCGTACGGCTCTGGAAACACCATATATTTT
TRBV6-1	TRBJ2-2	NA	few	CASNNGKSANTGELFF	TGTGCCAGCAATAACGGGAAGTCCGCGAACACCGGGGAGCTGTTTTTT
TRBV20-1	TRBJ2-2	TRBD2	few	CSAREATSGYTGELFF	TGCAGTGCTAGAGAAGCTACTAGCGGATACACCGGGGAGCTGTTTTTT
TRBV10-3	TRBJ2-1	TRBD1	few	CAISRDRGLNEQFF	TGTGCCATCAGCCGGGACAGGGGGCTCAATGAGCAGTTCTTC
TRBV5-1	TRBJ2-4	TRBD2	few	CASSLTSGRKNIQYF	TGCGCCAGCAGCTTGACTAGCGGGAGGAAAAACATTCAGTACTTC
TRBV7-9	TRBJ2-7	NA	NA	CASSPYGEQYF	TGTGCCAGCAGCCCATACGGCGAGCAGTACTTC
TRBV5-1	TRBJ2-7	TRBD1	NA	CASKDGPDRGALDTYEQYF	TGCGCCAGCAAAGATGGTCCCGACAGGGGAGCCTTAGATACCTACGAGCAGTACTTC
TRBV10-3	TRBJ2-5	TRBD1	few	CATGTGPGETQYF	TGTGCCACCGGGACAGGGCCAGGGGAGACCCAGTACTTC
TRBV7-2	TRBJ2-7	NA	many	CASSTRWPTVPQEQYF	TGTGCCAGCAGCACTCGATGGCCCACTGTCCCACAGGAGCAGTACTTC